This T cell receptor (beta chain) was documented in a study of shared clonotypes between healthy human individuals. Study-level background: Plates per donor: three CD4 naive, three CD4 memory, two CD8 naive, one CD8 memory. Study observations and caveats: Relative to clonotypes present in all four donors, those not shared had lower generation probabilities.

Measured with immunoSEQ multiplex PCR; TCRdb has only the in-frame clones, and not every one. The sample lists fewer than 2.5 million clones, more than 85% occurring once. Donors had no recently reported acute infections or vaccinations and were HIV-negative. Every contributor of samples was a Caucasian grown-up residing in Nashville, Tennessee. Concerning this clone: What it binds is not known. The same CDR3 can be traced to other DNA sequences in this sample.

CDR1 and CDR2 from the germline V gene are MDHEN and SYDVKM. The CDR3 totals 12 residues. V was clipped by 2 bases and J by 7 bases, with 6 bases between them. The genes are TRBV28 and TRBJ1-5, with D unclear. The source of this sequence is a man younger than 30 in good health. Some clones in this sample may be carry-over from other donors' samples. Sequencing used naive CD4+ T cells from PBMCs. Subset of the sample: CD45RA+ positively selected. The CDR3 region has the DNA TGTGCCAGCAGTTTACCCGGACAGCCCCAGCATTTT. As protein: CASSLPGQPQHF. The full variable domain, rest sourced from reference TRBV28 and TRBJ1-5, is DVKVTQSSRYLVKRTGEKVFLECVQDMDHENMFWYRQDPGLGLRLIYFSYDVKMKEKGDIPEGYSVSREKKERFSLILESASTNQTSMYLCASSLPGQPQHFGDGTRLSIL.